This is a list of T cell receptor beta chains from one sample in a study of blood T cell repertoires in COVID-19. Profiled with immunoSEQ multiplex PCR; TCRdb holds only in-frame clones, not every one. The sample contains roughly 100,000 clones, approximately 92% of which appear only once. The sample was peripheral blood. Receptors were obtained from a woman aged 50 to 65 with COVID-19, enrolled during active disease. CDR3s include the opening cysteine and the closing phenylalanine or tryptophan. A D gene is named only where the DNA matches it firmly. Size is stated for part of the rows, as once, few or many counts, or as a class when the clone is expanded.

J | size | D | V | CDR3 | DNA
TRBJ1-3 | NA | NA | TRBV6-6 | CASSYAGSGNTIYF | TGTGCCAGCAGTTACGCAGGCTCTGGAAACACCATATATTTT
TRBJ2-7 | NA | NA | TRBV19 | CASSMETSYEQYF | TGTGCCAGTAGTATGGAGACCTCCTACGAGCAGTACTTC
TRBJ1-5 | NA | TRBD1 | TRBV30 | CAWSWGTGKNQPQHF | TGTGCCTGGAGTTGGGGGACAGGGAAAAATCAGCCCCAGCATTTT
TRBJ1-3 | few | NA | TRBV4-2 | CASSQDPQGTPSGNTIYF | TGTGCCAGCAGCCAAGATCCACAGGGAACCCCCTCTGGAAACACCATATATTTT
TRBJ1-2 | NA | NA | TRBV6-2/TRBV6-3 | CASSLSGIPF | TGTGCCAGCAGTTTATCAGGGATTCCCTTC
TRBJ2-2 | NA | NA | TRBV5-1 | CASSLKRVAGELFF | TGCGCCAGCAGCTTGAAACGGGTTGCCGGGGAGCTGTTTTTT
TRBJ1-2 | NA | NA | TRBV12-3/TRBV12-4 | CASTLQGYYGYTF | TGTGCCAGCACCCTTCAGGGGTACTATGGCTACACCTTC
TRBJ2-3 | NA | TRBD1 | TRBV18 | CASSRAPTGATDTQYF | TGTGCCAGCTCCCGGGCTCCGACAGGGGCGACAGATACGCAGTATTTT
TRBJ1-1 | NA | NA | TRBV27 | CASSLLTGRTEAFF | TGTGCCAGCAGTCTCCTCACAGGGCGTACTGAAGCTTTCTTT
TRBJ2-7 | NA | TRBD2 | TRBV12-5 | CASGLVLWGGDYEQYF | TGTGCTAGTGGTTTGGTACTGTGGGGGGGAGACTACGAGCAGTACTTC
TRBJ1-2 | NA | NA | TRBV2 | CASTPLRGNYGYTF | TGTGCCAGCACCCCCTTGAGGGGGAACTATGGCTACACCTTC
TRBJ1-4 | once | TRBD1 | TRBV2 | CASKDRGLFF | TGTGCCAGCAAGGACAGGGGTCTGTTTTTT
TRBJ1-2 | few | TRBD1 | TRBV5-6 | CASSRTGIDYGYTF | TGTGCCAGCAGCCGGACAGGGATCGACTATGGCTACACCTTC
TRBJ1-2 | NA | NA | TRBV27 | CASSSGRRGYTF | TGTGCCAGCAGTTCCGGTCGGAGGGGCTACACCTTC
TRBJ1-1 | NA | NA | TRBV3-1/TRBV3-2 | CASSGEPGKAFF | TGTGCCAGCAGCGGAGAGCCCGGCAAAGCTTTCTTT
TRBJ1-2 | NA | NA | TRBV10-3 | CAISESPRAVYYGYTF | TGTGCCATCAGTGAGTCACCGAGGGCGGTCTACTATGGCTACACCTTC
TRBJ2-1 | few | TRBD2 | TRBV7-2 | CASSASGGVYNEQFF | TGTGCCAGCAGTGCGAGCGGGGGGGTTTACAATGAGCAGTTCTTC
TRBJ1-4 | NA | TRBD1 | TRBV15 | CATSDRSNEKLFF | TGTGCCACTTCGGACAGGTCTAATGAAAAACTGTTTTTT
TRBJ2-7 | NA | NA | TRBV11-2 | CASSPGRYEQYF | TGTGCCAGCAGCCCCGGGAGATACGAGCAGTACTTC
TRBJ2-3 | NA | NA | TRBV11-3 | CASSSIEDTQYF | TGTGCCAGCAGCTCGATCGAGGATACGCAGTATTTT
TRBJ2-5 | NA | TRBD1 | TRBV5-6 | CASSLRAGGETQYF | TGTGCCAGCAGCTTGCGGGCAGGGGGAGAGACCCAGTACTTC
TRBJ1-1 | NA | TRBD1 | TRBV7-9 | CASSLLQGAGTEAFF | TGTGCCAGCAGCCTACTCCAGGGGGCGGGAACTGAAGCTTTCTTT
TRBJ2-5 | NA | NA | TRBV24-1 | CATSDFPTLDGGEETQYF | TGTGCCACCAGTGATTTTCCCACATTAGACGGAGGGGAAGAGACCCAGTACTTC